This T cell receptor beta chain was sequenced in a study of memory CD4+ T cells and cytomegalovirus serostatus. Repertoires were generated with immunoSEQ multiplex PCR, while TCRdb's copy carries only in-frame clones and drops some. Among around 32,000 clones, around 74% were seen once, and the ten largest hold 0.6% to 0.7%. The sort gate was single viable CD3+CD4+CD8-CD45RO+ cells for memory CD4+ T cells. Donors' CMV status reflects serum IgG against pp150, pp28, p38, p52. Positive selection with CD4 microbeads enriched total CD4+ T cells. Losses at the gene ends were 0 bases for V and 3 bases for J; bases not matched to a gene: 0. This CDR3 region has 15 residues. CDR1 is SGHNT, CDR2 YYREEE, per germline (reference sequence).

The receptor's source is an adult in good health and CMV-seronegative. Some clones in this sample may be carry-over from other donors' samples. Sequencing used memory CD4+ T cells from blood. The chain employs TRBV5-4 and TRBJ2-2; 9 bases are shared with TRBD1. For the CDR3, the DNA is TGTGCCAGCAGCTTGGGGACAGGGGACACCGGGGAGCTGTTTTTT. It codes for CASSLGTGDTGELFF.